This paragraph reports one T cell receptor beta chain. Profiling relied on immunoSEQ multiplex PCR, and the TCRdb table lists in-frame clones only, not all of them. The sample has under 150,000 clones, around nine tenths seen once. These data belong to a study of blood T cell repertoires in COVID-19. Turning to the study itself: Acute and convalescent COVID-19 samples came from the United States, Italy and Spain.

Germline CDR1 LNHDA, CDR2 SQIVND (reference sequence). The CDR3 runs to 15 residues. Germline trimming cut 5 bases from V and 5 bases from J; bases unmatched to any gene: 10. V and J are TRBV19 and TRBJ2-7; 9 nucleotides match TRBD1. Sequencing was done on a sample of peripheral blood. This TCR came from a human donor in a cohort sampled during active COVID-19. This CDR3 reads CASSSATGGKNEQYF. CDR3 coding DNA: TGTGCCAGTAGTTCCGCGACAGGGGGGAAGAACGAGCAGTACTTC.